The TCR beta chain described here comes from a study of blood T cell repertoires in COVID-19. Study-wide context: Material from acute and convalescent COVID-19 was sourced from the United States, Italy and Spain.

Germline CDR1 reads SGHVS; CDR2 reads FNYEAQ. CDR3 length: 15 amino acids. V was clipped by 6 bases and J by 1 base, with 13 bases between them. Some clones are missing from TCRdb's copy, which holds only in-frame ones; the method was immunoSEQ multiplex PCR. Of about 240,000 clones in the sample, 83% are singletons; the top ten hold about 3.9%. This clonotype was sampled from a woman aged 40 to 55 who had been exposed to COVID-19. The chain joins TRBV7-6 to TRBJ1-3; no clear D. Sequencing used PBMCs or T cells enriched from blood (not recorded which). The CDR3 nucleotides read TGTGCCAGCAGTTCGGTGCGGGGATCTGGAAACACCATATATTTT. Amino acids: CASSSVRGSGNTIYF.